The entry below describes one TCR beta chain. Its antigen is still unknown. CDR3 length: 14 residues. V gave up 5 bases and J gave up 7 bases; unmatched junction bases: 8. Germline values: CDR1 SNHLY, CDR2 FYNNEI. Unique molecular identifiers were used to barcode this TCRbeta library. One entry per CDR3 protein, called by TCRdb with MiXCR from the PCR reads. In the table there are around 600,000 distinct CDR3 sequences, 23% of which are singletons. These data come from a study of T-cell reconstitution after alpha-beta-depleted transplantation in children. Overall study findings and caveats: Alpha-beta T cells present about two months after transplant were reported to originate from several hundred expanded graft clones.

The sequences come from PBMCs, mostly from graft donor cells, collected 360 days after TCRalphabeta/CD19-depleted stem cell transplant. This chain links TRBV2 with TRBJ2-1; TRBD2 matches 7 bases. This receptor was identified in a boy in the first two years of life who had a stem cell transplant for acute myeloid leukemia, so the T cells may come from the graft donor. The CDR3: CASSQREGWNEQFF. For the CDR3, the DNA is TGTGCCAGCAGTCAGAGGGAGGGATGGAATGAGCAGTTCTTC.